A single sample gave rise to the 5 T cell receptor beta chains below, sequenced in a study of CD8+ T cells in alopecia areata. Sequencing relied on a cDNA template that was reverse transcribed from extracted RNA. Sequencing used immunoSEQ multiplex PCR; TCRdb keeps in-frame clones, though not all of them. The sample was found to contain around 300,000 clones, and every one recurs. Cell sorting was performed on pooled cutaneous lymph node cells with CD4, CD8alpha, NKG2D, NKG2ACE and other markers. The material sequenced was CD4+ T cells sorted from a lymph node. The source of these receptors is a C3H/HeJ mouse with alopecia areata. Mouse strain MHC haplotype: H2-k.

Concerning this clone: The genes and germline here are from mouse. The CDR3 is cut off 4 residues early in the read; its end comes from the germline J gene. V and J are TRBV13-3 and TRBJ2-7; D possibly corresponds to TRBD2 (7 bases). The V gene's germline CDR1 is NNHDY and CDR2 SYVADS. There are 14 residues in the CDR3. Deletions cut 6 bases from V and 0 bases from J, with 13 bases between. The DNA read from the CDR3 is TGTGCCAGCACTGGGGGCCAGAGCTCCTAT. Translated, it gives CASTGGQSSY. The whole CDR3 region reads CASTGGQSSYEQYF.

This clone was observed a handful of times. Any gene name here is a mouse gene name. The CDR3 end falls 4 residues outside the read, so it is completed with the germline J gene. This chain joins TRBV13-1 and TRBJ2-1; 11 bases are shared with TRBD2. Germline loops: CDR1 NSHNY, CDR2 SYGAGN. The CDR3 is 15 residues long. Trimming at V came to 2 bases and at J to 5 bases, leaving 3 bases not matched to a gene. Partial CDR3 DNA: TGTGCCAGCAGTGAGAGGGGACTGGGGGATGCT. Its translation: CASSERGLGDA. The entire CDR3 protein reads CASSERGLGDAEQFF.

With respect to this clone: Germline and genes: mouse. The read stops 4 residues short of the end of the CDR3; the missing end is completed from the germline J gene. The V and J genes are TRBV13-2 and TRBJ2-2, with 10 bases identical to TRBD2. CDR3 size: 16 residues. J lost 4 bases, V lost 0 bases, and 3 bases had no gene match. The germline gives CDR1 NNHNN, CDR2 SYGAGS (reference sequence). This CDR3 is CASGDARLGGTGQLYF. CDR3 DNA (partial): TGTGCCAGCGGTGATGCGAGACTGGGGGGCACCGGG.

About this clone: Gene names refer to mouse genes. The read terminates 4 residues ahead of where the CDR3 ends, so the germline J gene completes it. The rearrangement links TRBV13-3 to TRBJ2-1; 11 positions agree with TRBD1. Germline values: CDR1 NNHDY, CDR2 SYVADS. Trimming removed 1 base from V and 3 bases from J; junction bases left unmatched: 3. The CDR3 consists of 16 residues. Incomplete CDR3 DNA: TGTGCCAGCAGTGATCCCGGGACAGGGGGCTATGCT. Translated: CASSDPGTGGYA. The entire CDR3 sequence reads CASSDPGTGGYAEQFF.

This clone was observed a few times. The gene names here belong to mouse. CDR3 DNA, as far as it was read: TGCACCTGCAGTGCAGTGGACAGGGAT. This gives the protein CTCSAVDRD. Given in full, the CDR3 is CTCSAVDRDEQYF. The J gene is TRBJ2-7, the V gene TRBV1; 8 bases fit TRBD1. The read terminates 4 residues before the CDR3 end, so the remaining end is supplied by the germline J gene. CDR1 and CDR2 (germline): NSQYPW, LRSPGD (reference sequence). The CDR3 consists of 13 residues.